The 27 T cell receptor beta chains presented below share a single source sample, sequenced in a study of T-cell reconstitution after alpha-beta-depleted transplantation in children. Unique molecular identifiers were used in preparing the TCRbeta library. TCRdb reprocessed the PCR reads via MiXCR and lists one record per CDR3 protein. Of around 340,000 distinct CDR3 sequences in the sample, less than 15% were seen once. The sample was PBMCs, taken from the stem cell graft. All receptors derive from a human donor who donated a stem cell graft to a child with Fanconi anemia.

The table lists this clonotype with a few counts. V usage is TRBV20-1 and J usage is TRBJ1-1; D not certain. Germline CDR1 is DFQATT and CDR2 is SNEGSKA (reference sequence). The V end lost 0 bases, the J end lost 1 base, and 15 bases lay between the germline ends. The CDR3 covers 16 residues. CDR3 bases: TGCAGTGCTAGAGATCCCTTTCGCACCGCGAACACTGAAGCTTTCTTT. Its translation is CSARDPFRTANTEAFF.

This clonotype has just a few counts. The chain has TRBV28 and TRBJ1-6, with D perhaps matching TRBD1 (5 bases). CDR3 length: 14 residues. V lost 6 bases, J lost 3 bases, and 9 bases lay in between. Looked up from germline, CDR1 is MDHEN and CDR2 is SYDVKM. CDR3 sequence (DNA): TGTGCCAGCAGCGGACAACTCTATAATTCACCCCTCCACTTT. It codes for CASSGQLYNSPLHF.

J is TRBJ2-7 and V is TRBV7-2, with D perhaps assigned TRBD1 or TRBD2 (5 bases each). V shed 2 bases and J shed 5 bases, with 10 bases lying between them. The germline CDR1 and CDR2 sequences are SGHTA and FQGNSA. The CDR3 loop spans 13 amino acids. The CDR3: CASSLTRGDEQYF. The CDR3 nucleotides are TGTGCCAGCAGCTTAACACGGGGCGACGAGCAGTACTTC.

V is TRBV5-7 and J is TRBJ1-2, with 7 bases lining up with TRBD1. TRBV5-7 is placed among ORFs of uncertain function. The CDR3 is made up of 16 amino acids. V shed 0 bases, J shed 3 bases, and the junction held 8 bases outside the gene matches. The CDR3 DNA sequence: TGTGCCAGCAGCTTGGAGGGGGACAGCAGGGACTATGGCTACACCTTC. Protein product: CASSLEGDSRDYGYTF.

This clonotype has at least ten counts. This chain joins TRBV5-1 and TRBJ1-3; D remains unclear. V was pared by 0 bases and J by 0 bases, with 7 bases between. The CDR3 totals 15 residues. CDR1 is SGHRS, CDR2 YFSETQ, per germline. The CDR3 loop is CASSLAGASGNTIYF. DNA for the CDR3: TGCGCCAGCAGCTTGGCCGGTGCCTCTGGAAACACCATATATTTT.

J is TRBJ1-1 and V is TRBV6-5; 10 bases are shared with TRBD1. This CDR3 is built from 14 residues. Germline V gives CDR1 MNHEY, CDR2 SVGAGI. Losses at the gene ends were 6 bases for V and 8 bases for J; bases not matched to a gene: 9. In nucleotides, the CDR3 is TGTGCCAGCAGGCTTATGGACAGGGGGATGGAAGCTTTCTTT. It specifies CASRLMDRGMEAFF.

This chain connects TRBV5-4 to TRBJ2-5, with D perhaps matching TRBD1 or TRBD2 (5 bases each). The V gene's germline CDR1 is SGHNT and CDR2 YYREEE (reference sequence). V was trimmed by 7 bases and J by 1 base, leaving 20 bases between them. This CDR3 comprises 16 residues. The CDR3 DNA is TGTGCCAGCTCACCAGGCCTCTCGGGGACCCAAGAGACCCAGTACTTC. It yields the protein CASSPGLSGTQETQYF.

There are a few counts of this clonotype. The CDR3 DNA sequence: TGCGCCAGCAGCTCCGGACAGGGTGGTCCCACTGAAGCTTTCTTT. Residues: CASSSGQGGPTEAFF. The genes are TRBV5-1 and TRBJ1-1; TRBD1 matches 8 bases. Losses at the gene ends were 3 bases for V and 4 bases for J; bases not matched to a gene: 8. CDR3 length: 15 residues. From germline, CDR1 is SGHRS and CDR2 YFSETQ.

The V gene is TRBV11-2, the J gene TRBJ1-1; tentative D call: TRBD1 (5 bases). Germline CDR1 SGHAT, CDR2 FQNNGV. The V and J ends lost 6 bases and 8 bases respectively, with 22 bases between them. The CDR3 extends over 15 amino acids. The CDR3 region is CASRPTGTQGKEAFF. As DNA, the CDR3 is TGTGCCAGCAGACCAACCGGGACGCAAGGAAAGGAAGCTTTCTTT.

This clonotype has at least ten counts. This chain links TRBV7-2 with TRBJ2-5; 10 bases are a match to TRBD2. Losses at the gene ends were 1 base for V and 2 bases for J; bases not matched to a gene: 4. The V gene's germline CDR1 is SGHTA and CDR2 FQGNSA. CDR3 length: 16 residues. This CDR3 reads CASSLGRTSGQETQYF. The DNA of the CDR3 is TGTGCCAGCAGCTTAGGCCGGACTAGCGGACAAGAGACCCAGTACTTC.

This clonotype was recorded once. The chain has TRBV7-2 and TRBJ1-6; 8 bases fit TRBD1. Germline CDR1 reads SGHTA; CDR2 reads FQGNSA. The trim removed 6 bases at V and 10 bases at J, leaving 11 bases unmatched. The CDR3 extends over 15 amino acids. Here the CDR3 DNA reads TGTGCCAGCAGTTCGTTTGACAGGGGCCTCTCACCCCTCCACTTT. This codes for CASSSFDRGLSPLHF.

The rearrangement links TRBV12-3 or TRBV12-4 to TRBJ1-2; 11 bases are shared with TRBD1. The J segment lost 7 bases and the V segment lost 4 bases, leaving 11 bases of the junction unmatched. The CDR3 is made up of 16 amino acids. In DNA form, the CDR3 reads TGTGCCAGCAGTTCTCACGGGGACAGGGGGGTTGGTGGCTACACCTTC. This gives the protein CASSSHGDRGVGGYTF.

In its sample, this clonotype was seen once. V usage is TRBV5-5 and J usage is TRBJ1-1; D may be TRBD1 (6 bases). Trimming left V 4 bases short and J 4 bases short, with 14 bases between. This CDR3 is 14 amino acids long. Germline values: CDR1 SGHKS, CDR2 YYEKEE (reference sequence). This CDR3 is CASSGPDSLTEAFF. For the CDR3, the DNA is TGTGCCAGCAGCGGCCCGGACAGCCTCACTGAAGCTTTCTTT.

V is TRBV20-1 and J is TRBJ1-4; 7 bases fit TRBD1. CDR3 length equals 14 residues. Trimming cost V 0 bases and J 7 bases; bases outside gene matches: 5. Germline V gene sequence: CDR1 DFQATT, CDR2 SNEGSKA (reference sequence). The CDR3 nucleotides read TGCAGTGCTAGAGAAGGGACAGCGTCTGAAAAACTGTTTTTT. It is translated as CSAREGTASEKLFF.

The sample holds many counts of this clonotype. One junction end does not reproduce the germline sequence, and a read error may be involved. This rearrangement joins TRBV12-3 or TRBV12-4 to TRBJ1-1; perhaps TRBD1 as D (5 bases). There are 13 residues in the CDR3. The CDR3 sequence is CASSLSGGTEAFF. CDR3 DNA: TGCGCCAGCAGCCTGTCGGGGGGCACTGAAGCTTTCTTT.

The chain links TRBV29-1 to TRBJ1-5, with no clear D. Trimming cost V 3 bases and J 6 bases, with 18 bases left between them. There are 15 residues in the CDR3. Germline loops: CDR1 SQVTM, CDR2 ANQGSEA. The CDR3 nucleotides read TGCAGCGTTGAGCTAAATGGGGATATAGGTCAGCCCCAGCATTTT. Translated: CSVELNGDIGQPQHF.

V usage is TRBV6-5 and J usage is TRBJ2-5; D might be TRBD1 (5 bases). The CDR3 spans 14 residues. Looked up from germline, CDR1 is MNHEY and CDR2 is SVGAGI. V was pared by 2 bases and J by 5 bases, with 12 bases between. The CDR3 DNA reads as TGTGCCAGCAGTTACGGGCAGACAGAGGAGACCCAGTACTTC. This sequence encodes CASSYGQTEETQYF.

This clonotype was picked up many times. The V and J genes are TRBV6-2 or TRBV6-3 and TRBJ1-1; 8 bases agree with TRBD1. CDR3 length equals 16 residues. The trim removed 8 bases at V and 3 bases at J, leaving 14 bases unmatched. In germline, CDR1 is MNHEY, CDR2 SVGEGT. For the CDR3, the DNA is TGTGCCAGCCTCTTTCACCCAGGGGGCTCGCACACTGAAGCTTTCTTT. Translation gives CASLFHPGGSHTEAFF.

This clonotype was seen repeatedly, ten times or more. The CDR3 reads CASSVLEGLGYV. The CDR3, as DNA: TGTGCCAGCAGTGTATTGGAGGGACTGGGCTACGTC. This sequence joins TRBV5-6 and TRBJ2-7; TRBD2 is a possible D gene (6 bases). The CDR3 runs to 12 residues. V lost 5 bases to trimming and J lost 13 bases, with 19 bases between them. CDR1 is SGHDT, CDR2 YYEEEE, per germline.

This clonotype was seen repeatedly, ten times or more. The CDR3 bases are TGTGCCAGCAGCCCAGGCCACGAGCAGTACTTC. The encoded protein is CASSPGHEQYF. The chain combines TRBV12-3 or TRBV12-4 with TRBJ2-7; D call uncertain. CDR3 length equals 11 residues. The V and J ends lost 6 bases and 5 bases respectively, with 8 bases between them.

This clonotype was detected only a few times. J is TRBJ2-5 and V is TRBV20-1; 9 bases match TRBD2. The CDR3 is 15 amino acids. V lost 0 bases, J lost 7 bases, and 9 bases stayed unmatched. Germline CDR1 is DFQATT and CDR2 is SNEGSKA (reference sequence). The CDR3 region has the DNA TGCAGTGCTAGAGAAGCGCGGGGGGGCAGCGGGACCCAGTACTTC. Protein: CSAREARGGSGTQYF.

This clonotype was observed a few times. The rearrangement links TRBV5-1 to TRBJ1-4; TRBD1 might be the D (6 bases). The CDR3 runs to 14 residues. Germline values: CDR1 SGHRS, CDR2 YFSETQ. V lost 3 bases and J 4 bases, leaving 10 bases between the germline ends. The CDR3, as DNA: TGCGCCAGCAGCTCACAGGGACGTAATGAAAAACTGTTTTTT. Translation gives CASSSQGRNEKLFF. Combining the CDR3 with reference TRBV5-1 and TRBJ1-4 gives the whole variable domain KAGVTQTPRYLIKTRGQQVTLSCSPISGHRSVSWYQQTPGQGLQFLFEYFSETQRNKGNFPGRFSGRQFSNSRSEMNVSTLELGDSALYLCASSSQGRNEKLFFGSGTQLSVL.

CDR3 amino acids: CSVVYRHATEAFF. CDR3 in DNA: TGCAGCGTTGTTTACAGGCATGCCACTGAAGCTTTCTTT. The V and J genes are TRBV29-1 and TRBJ1-1, with D perhaps matching TRBD1 (5 bases). The V end lost 4 bases, the J end lost 4 bases, and 13 bases lay between the germline ends. Germline V gives CDR1 SQVTM, CDR2 ANQGSEA. The CDR3 has 13 residues.

This clonotype has at least ten counts. Written as DNA, the CDR3 is TGTGCCAGCAGCGTAGGGGATCAGAACACTGAAGCTTTCTTT. The encoded protein is CASSVGDQNTEAFF. V is TRBV9 and J is TRBJ1-1; D is uncertain. The ends were cut back, 0 bases at V and 1 base at J, with 7 bases in the middle. The V gene's germline CDR1 is SGDLS and CDR2 YYNGEE. The CDR3 consists of 14 residues.

This clonotype was seen only a few times. V and J are TRBV27 and TRBJ2-7; TRBD1 is a possible D gene (6 bases). The V gene's germline CDR1 is MNHEY and CDR2 SMNVEV (reference sequence). The V end was cut by 3 bases, the J end by 6 bases, with 12 bases between. The CDR3 totals 13 residues. CDR3: CASSFRGISEQYF. Written as DNA, the CDR3 is TGTGCCAGCAGTTTTAGGGGGATATCCGAGCAGTACTTC.

The rearrangement links TRBV20-1 to TRBJ2-2; TRBD1 matches at 10 bases. This CDR3 contains 15 residues. Germline V gives CDR1 DFQATT, CDR2 SNEGSKA (reference sequence). V was clipped by 1 base and J by 5 bases; unmatched bases: 4. The DNA for the CDR3 is TGCAGTGCTAGAGGACAGGGGGCCAGGACCGGGGAGCTGTTTTTT. It yields the protein CSARGQGARTGELFF.

This clonotype was seen more than once but under ten times. CDR3 residues: CASSQDKGETQYF. The CDR3 coding sequence is TGCGCCAGCAGCCAAGACAAGGGTGAGACCCAGTACTTC. V is TRBV4-3 and J is TRBJ2-5; D call uncertain. This CDR3 region has 13 residues. Germline V CDR1 and CDR2: LGHNA, YSLEER. V lost 0 bases to trimming and J lost 5 bases, with 7 bases between them.